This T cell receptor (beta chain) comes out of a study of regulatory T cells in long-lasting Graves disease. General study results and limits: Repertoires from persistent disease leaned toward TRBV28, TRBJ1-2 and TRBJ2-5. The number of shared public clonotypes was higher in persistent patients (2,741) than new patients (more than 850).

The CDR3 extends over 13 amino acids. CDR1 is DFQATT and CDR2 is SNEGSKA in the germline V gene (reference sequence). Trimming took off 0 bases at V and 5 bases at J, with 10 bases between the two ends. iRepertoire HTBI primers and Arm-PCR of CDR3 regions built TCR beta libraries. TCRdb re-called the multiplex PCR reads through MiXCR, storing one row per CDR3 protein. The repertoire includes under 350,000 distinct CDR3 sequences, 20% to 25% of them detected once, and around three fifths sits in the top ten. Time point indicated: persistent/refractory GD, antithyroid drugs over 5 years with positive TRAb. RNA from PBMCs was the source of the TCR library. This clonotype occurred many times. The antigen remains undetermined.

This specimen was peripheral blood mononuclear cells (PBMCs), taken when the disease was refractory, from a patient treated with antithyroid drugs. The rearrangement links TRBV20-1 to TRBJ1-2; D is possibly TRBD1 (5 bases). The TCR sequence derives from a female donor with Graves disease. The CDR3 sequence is CSAREAGWYGYTF. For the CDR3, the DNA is TGCAGTGCTAGAGAGGCAGGGTGGTATGGCTACACCTTC.